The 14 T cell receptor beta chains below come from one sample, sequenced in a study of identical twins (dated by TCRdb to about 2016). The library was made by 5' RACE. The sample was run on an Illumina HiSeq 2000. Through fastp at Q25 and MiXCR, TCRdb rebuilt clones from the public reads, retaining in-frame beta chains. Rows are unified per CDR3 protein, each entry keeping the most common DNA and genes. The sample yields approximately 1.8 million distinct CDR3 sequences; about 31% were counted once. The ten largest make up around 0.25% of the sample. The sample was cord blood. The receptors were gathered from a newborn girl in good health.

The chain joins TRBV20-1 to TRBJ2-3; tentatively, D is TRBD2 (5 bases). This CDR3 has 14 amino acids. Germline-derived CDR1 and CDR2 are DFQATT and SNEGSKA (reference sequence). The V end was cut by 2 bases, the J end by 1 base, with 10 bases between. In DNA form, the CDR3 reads TGCAGTGCTAGACTCCCCGGGGGCACAGATACGCAGTATTTT. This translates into CSARLPGGTDTQYF.

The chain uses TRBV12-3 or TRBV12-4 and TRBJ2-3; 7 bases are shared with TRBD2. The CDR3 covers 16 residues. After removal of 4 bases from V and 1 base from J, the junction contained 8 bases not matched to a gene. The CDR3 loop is CASSSRGRAGTDTQYF. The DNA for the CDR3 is TGTGCCAGCAGTTCAAGAGGGAGGGCCGGCACAGATACGCAGTATTTT.

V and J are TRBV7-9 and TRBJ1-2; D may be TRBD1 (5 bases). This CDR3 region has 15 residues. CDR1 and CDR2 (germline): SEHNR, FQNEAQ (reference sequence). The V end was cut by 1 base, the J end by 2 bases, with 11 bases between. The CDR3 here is CASSLVEGRNYGYTF. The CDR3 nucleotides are TGTGCCAGCAGCTTAGTTGAGGGGAGGAACTATGGCTACACCTTC.

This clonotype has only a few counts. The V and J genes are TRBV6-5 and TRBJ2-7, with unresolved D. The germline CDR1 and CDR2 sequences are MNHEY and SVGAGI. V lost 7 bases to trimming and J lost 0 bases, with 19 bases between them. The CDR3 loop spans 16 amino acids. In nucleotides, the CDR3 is TGTGCCAGCACCCCCAAACCCCCTACCAGCTCCTACGAGCAGTACTTC. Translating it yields CASTPKPPTSSYEQYF.

The CDR3 sequence: CAWTLGGEGNIQYF. CDR3 nucleotides: TGTGCCTGGACCTTGGGAGGGGAAGGGAACATTCAGTACTTC. This rearrangement joins TRBV30 to TRBJ2-4, with 7 bases lining up with TRBD2. Germline V lookup: CDR1 GTSNPN, CDR2 SVGIG (reference sequence). The CDR3 is 14 amino acids. Trimming cost V 4 bases and J 7 bases; bases outside gene matches: 10.

CDR3 bases: TGCAGTGCTAGAGCCTACCCGACTAGCGGGGGGGAGGGCACAGATACGCAGTATTTT. This gives the protein CSARAYPTSGGEGTDTQYF. The rearrangement links TRBV20-1 to TRBJ2-3; 14 nucleotides align to TRBD2. Unmatched junction bases numbered 10, after V lost 1 base and J lost 1 base. Germline V lookup: CDR1 DFQATT, CDR2 SNEGSKA (reference sequence). This CDR3 is built from 19 residues.

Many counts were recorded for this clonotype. The CDR3 nucleotides are TGTGCCAGCACCTCTCCGACAGGGGGGTACGAGCAGTACTTC. Encoded protein: CASTSPTGGYEQYF. The chain is built from TRBV12-3 or TRBV12-4 and TRBJ2-7, with TRBD1 matching over 9 bases. CDR3 length equals 14 residues. V trimming: 7 bases; J trimming: 4 bases; junction bases outside the gene matches: 8.

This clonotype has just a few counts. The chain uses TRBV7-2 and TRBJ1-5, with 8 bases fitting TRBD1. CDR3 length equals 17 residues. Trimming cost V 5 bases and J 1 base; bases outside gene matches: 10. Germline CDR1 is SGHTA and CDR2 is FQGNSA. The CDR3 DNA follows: TGTGCCAGCAGCCCAGTGGGACAGGCCCTAAGCAATCAGCCCCAGCATTTT. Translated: CASSPVGQALSNQPQHF. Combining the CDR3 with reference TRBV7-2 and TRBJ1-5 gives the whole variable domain GAGVSQSPSNKVTEKGKDVELRCDPISGHTALYWYRQSLGQGLEFLIYFQGNSAPDKSGLPSDRFSAERTGGSVSTLTIQRTQQEDSAVYLCASSPVGQALSNQPQHFGDGTRLSIL.

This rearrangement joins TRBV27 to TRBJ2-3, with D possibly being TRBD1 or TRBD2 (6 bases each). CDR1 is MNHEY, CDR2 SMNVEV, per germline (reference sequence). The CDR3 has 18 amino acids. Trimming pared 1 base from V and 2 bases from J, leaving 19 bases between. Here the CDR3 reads CASSLFPPTGGSTDTQYF. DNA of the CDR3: TGTGCCAGCAGTTTATTTCCCCCGACAGGAGGGTCCACAGATACGCAGTATTTT.

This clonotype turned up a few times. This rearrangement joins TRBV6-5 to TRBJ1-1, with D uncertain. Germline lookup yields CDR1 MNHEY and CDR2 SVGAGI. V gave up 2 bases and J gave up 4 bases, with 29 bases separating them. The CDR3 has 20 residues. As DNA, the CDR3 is TGTGCCAGCAGTTACCCTGGCGAGGCTAATGATTGTCGGGGAGGCACTGAAGCTTTCTTT. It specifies CASSYPGEANDCRGGTEAFF.

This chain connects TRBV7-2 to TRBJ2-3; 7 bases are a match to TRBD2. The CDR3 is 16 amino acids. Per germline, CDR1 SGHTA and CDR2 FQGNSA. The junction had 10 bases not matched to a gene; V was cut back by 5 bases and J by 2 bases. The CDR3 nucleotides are TGTGCCAGCAGCCCCCGGCTAGCGGACAACACAGATACGCAGTATTTT. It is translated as CASSPRLADNTDTQYF. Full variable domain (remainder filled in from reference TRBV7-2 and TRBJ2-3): GAGVSQSPSNKVTEKGKDVELRCDPISGHTALYWYRQSLGQGLEFLIYFQGNSAPDKSGLPSDRFSAERTGGSVSTLTIQRTQQEDSAVYLCASSPRLADNTDTQYFGPGTRLTVL.

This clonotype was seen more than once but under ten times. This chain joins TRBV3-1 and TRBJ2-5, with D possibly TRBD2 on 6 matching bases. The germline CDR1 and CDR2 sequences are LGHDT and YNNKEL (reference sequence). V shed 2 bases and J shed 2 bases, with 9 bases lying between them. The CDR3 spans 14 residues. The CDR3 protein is CASSQQGGQETQYF. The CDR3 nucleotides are TGTGCCAGCAGCCAACAGGGAGGACAAGAGACCCAGTACTTC.

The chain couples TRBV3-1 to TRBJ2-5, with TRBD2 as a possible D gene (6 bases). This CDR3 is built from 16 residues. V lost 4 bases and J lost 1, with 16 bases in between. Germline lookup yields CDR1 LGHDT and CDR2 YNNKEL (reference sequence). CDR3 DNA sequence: TGTGCCAGCAGCCGCCGTGGGACTTCACTCCAAGAGACCCAGTACTTC. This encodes CASSRRGTSLQETQYF.

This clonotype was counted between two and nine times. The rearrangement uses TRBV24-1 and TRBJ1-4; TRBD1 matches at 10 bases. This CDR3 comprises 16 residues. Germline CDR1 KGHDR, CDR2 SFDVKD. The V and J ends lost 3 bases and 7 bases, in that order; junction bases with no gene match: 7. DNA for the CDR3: TGTGCCACCAGTGATCCCCCGGGACAGGGGATTGAAAAACTGTTTTTT. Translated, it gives CATSDPPGQGIEKLFF.